This T cell receptor (beta chain) was observed in a study of beta chain features in type 1 diabetes. The investigators reverse transcribed all of the isolated RNA, so they sequenced expressed TCRB transcripts. Only in-frame clones appear in the TCRdb table, and some are missing; sequencing was by immunoSEQ multiplex PCR. The sample lists 300,000 to 400,000 clones, approximately 9.9% seen once, with about 0.015% in the top ten. The CDR3 is 13 residues long. Losses at the gene ends were 1 base for V and 5 bases for J; bases not matched to a gene: 1. CDR1 SGHDN and CDR2 FVKESK come from the germline V gene. With respect to this clone: Other DNA sequences from this sample encode an identical CDR3 as well.

This receptor was identified in a woman under 40 in good health. The V and J genes are TRBV14 and TRBJ2-5; 7 positions agree with TRBD2. The sample was naive CD4+ T cells from blood. The CDR3 DNA reads TGTGCCAGCAGCCAAGGACTAGCTGAGACCCAGTACTTC. Translated: CASSQGLAETQYF.